The 20 T cell receptor beta chains listed next were all sequenced from one sample in a study of cytomegalovirus exposure and HLA in healthy donors. Primers: 60 Vbeta forward and 13 Jbeta reverse. Clones were sequenced by immunoSEQ multiplex PCR, and TCRdb holds only the in-frame ones, with some missing. The sample lists 140,000 or so clones; about 66% were seen once. Sequenced input: PBMCs. Every receptor here comes from a male donor in good health and CMV-seronegative.

This clone was picked up a small number of times. The chain joins TRBV7-2 to TRBJ2-5, with TRBD2 identical over 11 bases. This CDR3 has 14 amino acids. Germline V lookup: CDR1 SGHTA, CDR2 FQGNSA. V lost 6 bases to trimming and J lost 4 bases; unmatched junction nucleotides: 4. The DNA for the CDR3 is TGTGCCAGCAGAAGACTAGCGGGGACAGAGACCCAGTACTTC. It specifies CASRRLAGTETQYF.

This clone occurred a few times. The CDR3 is CASSLTLAGGRAHLQSTDTQYF. CDR3 in DNA: TGCGCCAGCAGCTTGACGCTAGCGGGGGGGCGTGCTCACCTCCAAAGCACAGATACGCAGTATTTT. The chain joins TRBV5-1 to TRBJ2-3, with TRBD2 matching 12 bases. V shed 1 base and J 0 bases; nucleotides not matched to a gene: 18. Germline loops: CDR1 SGHRS, CDR2 YFSETQ. The CDR3 is 22 amino acids.

V is TRBV29-1 and J is TRBJ1-2; 7 bases agree with TRBD1. CDR3 size: 14 residues. Germline V gene lookup returns CDR1 SQVTM and CDR2 ANQGSEA. The trim removed 7 bases at V and 5 bases at J, leaving 13 bases unmatched. The CDR3 nucleotides read TGCAGCGCTGGTGGGTTAGGGGGCTCGTATGGCTACACCTTC. Amino acid sequence: CSAGGLGGSYGYTF.

This clone has only a few counts. The chain carries TRBV6-5 and TRBJ1-3; D unclear. Trimming removed 5 bases at V and 0 bases at J, with 11 bases between. Germline V gene sequence: CDR1 MNHEY, CDR2 SVGAGI. The CDR3 consists of 15 residues. CDR3 protein: CASSPWRDSGNTIYF. CDR3 sequence (DNA): TGTGCCAGCAGTCCCTGGAGAGACTCTGGAAACACCATATATTTT.

The CDR3 spells CASSPPGLAELPYEQYF. In nucleotides, the CDR3 is TGTGCCAGCTCACCACCGGGACTAGCGGAACTCCCCTACGAGCAGTACTTC. V usage is TRBV18 and J usage is TRBJ2-7, with 11 bases aligning to TRBD2. The CDR3 sequence is 17 residues long. CDR1 and CDR2 (germline): KGHSH, LQKENI. Losses at the gene ends were 0 bases for V and 2 bases for J; bases not matched to a gene: 6.

The table lists this clone with a count of one. The J gene is TRBJ1-4, the V gene TRBV6-5, with TRBD1 identical over 7 bases. Germline V gives CDR1 MNHEY, CDR2 SVGAGI. J gave up 4 bases and V 4 bases, and 6 bases lay outside the gene matches. CDR3 size: 15 residues. The CDR3 spells CASSSLQGYNEKLFF. The CDR3 nucleotides read TGTGCCAGCAGTTCCCTACAGGGGTATAATGAAAAACTGTTTTTT.

V usage is TRBV5-6 and J usage is TRBJ1-2, with D unclear. This CDR3 region has 11 residues. CDR1 SGHDT and CDR2 YYEEEE come from the germline V gene. Trimming left V 7 bases short and J 6 bases short, with 10 bases between. The CDR3 DNA reads as TGTGCCAGCTCAGGTTGGGATGGCTACACCTTC. Its protein product is CASSGWDGYTF.

The chain recombines TRBV4-1 with TRBJ2-7; 7 bases are shared with TRBD1. This CDR3 has 14 amino acids. Germline CDR1 MGHRA, CDR2 YSYEKL. V lost 4 bases, J lost 4 bases, and 7 bases stayed unmatched. The CDR3 spells CASSPDRTFYEQYF. CDR3 DNA sequence: TGCGCCAGCAGCCCGGACAGGACTTTTTACGAGCAGTACTTC.

This clone has only one observation. The rearrangement links TRBV19 to TRBJ1-1; no reliable D call. CDR1 is LNHDA and CDR2 is SQIVND in the germline V gene (reference sequence). This CDR3 has 13 amino acids. Trimming pared 1 base from V and 5 bases from J, leaving 8 bases between. This CDR3 is CASSIGAFTEAFF. Here the CDR3 DNA reads TGTGCCAGTAGTATAGGCGCCTTTACTGAAGCTTTCTTT. Together with reference TRBV19 and TRBJ1-1, the CDR3 gives the full variable domain: DGGITQSPKYLFRKEGQNVTLSCEQNLNHDAMYWYRQDPGQGLRLIYYSQIVNDFQKGDIAEGYSVSREKKESFPLTVTSAQKNPTAFYLCASSIGAFTEAFFGQGTRLTVV.

This chain connects TRBV7-2 to TRBJ1-6; D is perhaps TRBD1 (6 bases). The CDR3 extends over 17 amino acids. V lost 6 bases, J lost 0 bases, and 15 bases lay in between. In germline, CDR1 is SGHTA, CDR2 FQGNSA. The CDR3 spells CASRTQGQSSYNSPLHF. CDR3 nucleotide sequence: TGTGCCAGCAGAACACAGGGTCAAAGCTCCTATAATTCACCCCTCCACTTT. The full variable domain, its missing parts supplied by reference TRBV7-2 and TRBJ1-6, is GAGVSQSPSNKVTEKGKDVELRCDPISGHTALYWYRQSLGQGLEFLIYFQGNSAPDKSGLPSDRFSAERTGGSVSTLTIQRTQQEDSAVYLCASRTQGQSSYNSPLHFGNGTRLTVT.

This clone was found a few times. V and J are TRBV10-2 and TRBJ2-1, with D possibly TRBD1 on 6 matching bases. This CDR3 spans 15 amino acids. Germline assignment: CDR1 WSHSY and CDR2 SAAADI. The V end was cut by 4 bases, the J end by 1 base, with 11 bases between. CDR3 protein: CASSVWGLSYNEQFF. Here the CDR3 DNA reads TGCGCCAGCAGTGTGTGGGGGCTGTCCTACAATGAGCAGTTCTTC.

This clone appeared a few times. This chain connects TRBV21-1 to TRBJ2-4; the listed D gene, TRBD1, was not tested against the DNA. TRBV21-1 is termed a pseudogene. The CDR3 has 16 amino acids. The CDR3 nucleotides read TGTGCCAGCAGCAAAGAAACAGCATCAGCCAAAAACATTCAGTACTTC. It yields the protein CASSKETASAKNIQYF.

The V gene is TRBV6-5, the J gene TRBJ2-2, with TRBD2 as a possible D gene (6 bases). Between the trimmed V and J ends, which lost 8 bases and 1 base, there was a span of 8 bases. The CDR3 totals 13 residues. Germline V lookup: CDR1 MNHEY, CDR2 SVGAGI. CDR3 sequence (DNA): TGTGCCAGCTGGGGGGTGAACACCGGGGAGCTGTTTTTT. This translates into CASWGVNTGELFF.

This clone was seen a few times. The chain employs TRBV28 and TRBJ1-4, with D perhaps TRBD1 (5 bases). Trimming took off 2 bases at V and 8 bases at J, with 12 bases between the two ends. Germline assignment: CDR1 MDHEN and CDR2 SYDVKM. This CDR3 has 14 residues. CDR3 bases: TGTGCCAGCAGTTTAACCGGGACTCTGGAAAAACTGTTTTTT. It yields the protein CASSLTGTLEKLFF.

Only one count was recorded for this clone. This chain joins TRBV7-2 and TRBJ2-1; TRBD2 agrees at 9 bases. J gave up 4 bases and V 9 bases, and 4 bases lay outside the gene matches. The CDR3 runs to 13 residues. Germline V gene data show CDR1 as SGHTA and CDR2 as FQGNSA. This chain's CDR3 is CASLAGGYNEQFF. The DNA of the CDR3 is TGTGCCAGTTTGGCGGGGGGGTACAATGAGCAGTTCTTC.

CDR3 in DNA: TGTGCCAGCAGTGAACAGGGGGCGGAACAGCCCCAGCATTTT. It translates to CASSEQGAEQPQHF. The chain combines TRBV2 with TRBJ1-5, with 8 bases fitting TRBD1. J lost 7 bases, V lost 2 bases, and 4 bases had no gene match. There are 14 residues in the CDR3. CDR1 and CDR2 (germline): SNHLY, FYNNEI.

This clone was detected a few times. A read error may produce the germline difference seen at one junction end. This chain links TRBV7-9 with TRBJ2-2; D unresolved. The germline gives CDR1 SEHNR, CDR2 FQNEAQ (reference sequence). CDR3 size: 11 residues. This CDR3 is CSSSFIGELFF. In DNA, the CDR3 is TGTTCCAGCAGCTTTATCGGGGAGCTGTTTTTT.

The chain combines TRBV6-1 with TRBJ2-6, with a weak D call TRBD1 (5 bases). This CDR3 is 15 amino acids long. Germline lookup yields CDR1 MNHNS and CDR2 SASEGT. V was clipped by 5 bases and J by 4 bases, with 12 bases between them. The CDR3 sequence is CASSLQVSGANVLTF. DNA for the CDR3: TGTGCCAGCAGTTTACAGGTCTCCGGGGCCAACGTCCTGACTTTC.

V gene TRBV30 combines with J gene TRBJ2-6; D ambiguous. The V end was cut by 0 bases, the J end by 4 bases, with 10 bases between. The CDR3 has 15 amino acids. Germline V CDR1 and CDR2: GTSNPN, SVGIG (reference sequence). The CDR3 sequence is CAWSVAPVGANVLTF. The CDR3 DNA sequence: TGTGCCTGGAGTGTTGCGCCCGTAGGGGCCAACGTCCTGACTTTC.

The V gene is TRBV7-9, the J gene TRBJ1-2, with 8 positions matching TRBD1. CDR1 and CDR2 from the germline V gene are SEHNR and FQNEAQ (reference sequence). The CDR3 spans 16 residues. Trimming took 1 base from V and 3 from J; bases not matched to a gene: 7. CDR3 sequence: CASSLEQGAQDYGYTF. Here the CDR3 DNA reads TGTGCCAGCAGCTTAGAGCAGGGGGCGCAGGACTATGGCTACACCTTC.